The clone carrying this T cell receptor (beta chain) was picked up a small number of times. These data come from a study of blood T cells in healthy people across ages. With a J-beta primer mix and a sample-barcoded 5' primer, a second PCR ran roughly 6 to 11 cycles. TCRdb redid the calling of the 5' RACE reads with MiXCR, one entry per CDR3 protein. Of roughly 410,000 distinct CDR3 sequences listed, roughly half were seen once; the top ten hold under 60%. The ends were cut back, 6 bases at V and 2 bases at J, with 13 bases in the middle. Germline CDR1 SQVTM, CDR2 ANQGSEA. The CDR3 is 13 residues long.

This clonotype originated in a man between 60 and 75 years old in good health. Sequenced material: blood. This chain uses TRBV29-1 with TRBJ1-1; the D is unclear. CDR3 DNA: TGCAGCGTCCGCGCGCAGGCTAACACTGAAGCTTTCTTT. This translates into CSVRAQANTEAFF.